What follows are 27 T cell receptor beta chains derived from one specimen sequenced in a study of T cells in Graves' hyperthyroidism and ophthalmopathy. Amplified regions were TCR beta CDR3 sequences from RNA transcripts. Researchers ran a first-round RT-PCR on the TCR CDR3 using the HTBI primer set. One entry per CDR3 protein results from TCRdb running MiXCR on the multiplex PCR reads. The data show around 420,000 distinct CDR3 sequences, roughly 15% seen once. Sequencing input: blood. The receptors were gathered from a woman aged 18-35 years with Graves' hyperthyroidism.

This clonotype was observed at least ten times. The J gene is TRBJ2-3, the V gene TRBV7-8, with TRBD2 matching 13 bases. The CDR3 is made up of 15 amino acids. The ends lost 5 bases at V and 5 bases at J; junction bases unmatched: 4. The germline CDR1 and CDR2 sequences are SGHVS and FQNEAQ. CDR3 nucleotides: TGTGCCAGCAGCATAACTAGCGGGAGGGGAGATACGCAGTATTTT. It yields the protein CASSITSGRGDTQYF.

The chain employs TRBV20-1 and TRBJ2-3, with D possibly matching TRBD1 (6 bases). The germline gives CDR1 DFQATT, CDR2 SNEGSKA (reference sequence). Trimming shortened V by 5 bases and J by 3 bases, and 9 bases separated the two germline ends. This CDR3 is built from 12 residues. CDR3 DNA sequence: TGCAGTGCTGGACAGACTACAGATACGCAGTATTTT. Its translation is CSAGQTTDTQYF.

This clonotype turned up a few times. Written as DNA, the CDR3 is TGTGCCAGCAGCCTCTTGGCTAGCGGGGGGTACAATGAGCAGTTCTTC. Translated: CASSLLASGGYNEQFF. The V and J genes are TRBV4-2 and TRBJ2-1; 11 positions match TRBD2. The germline gives CDR1 LGHNA, CDR2 YNFKEQ. This CDR3 region has 16 residues. V shed 4 bases, J shed 4 bases, and the junction held 6 bases outside the gene matches.

Worth noting for this clonotype: Possible read error: a much larger clone is one base away. The rearrangement links TRBV6-2 or TRBV6-3 to TRBJ1-2, with 8 bases lining up with TRBD1. The CDR3 runs 15 residues. Germline V gene lookup returns CDR1 MNHEY and CDR2 SVGEGT. Trimming removed 5 bases from V and 8 bases from J; junction bases left unmatched: 13. As DNA, the CDR3 is TGTGCCAGCAGTAGAGCCGGGACAGGCATAGGCGGCTACACCTTC. This encodes CASSRAGTGIGGYTF.

This clonotype has at least ten counts. The chain has TRBV27 and TRBJ1-5; TRBD1 matches 7 bases. The CDR3 runs 13 residues. The germline V gene has CDR1 MNHEY and CDR2 SMNVEV (reference sequence). Unmatched junction bases numbered 3, after V lost 5 bases and J lost 5 bases. CDR3 region: CASSGRGDQPQHF. The DNA for the CDR3 is TGTGCCAGCAGTGGCAGGGGGGATCAGCCCCAGCATTTT.

The chain joins TRBV6-1 to TRBJ1-3; TRBD1 is a possible D gene (5 bases). The germline V and J ends were trimmed by 8 bases and 11 bases, with 19 bases remaining between them. This CDR3 has 13 residues. CDR1 is MNHNS, CDR2 SASEGT, per germline. The CDR3 is CASAGEWGKAIYF. Written as DNA, the CDR3 is TGTGCCAGCGCCGGAGAATGGGGGAAGGCCATATATTTT.

The chain carries TRBV6-1 and TRBJ1-6; TRBD1 might be the D (5 bases). The germline V gene has CDR1 MNHNS and CDR2 SASEGT. This CDR3 spans 15 amino acids. The V end was cut by 2 bases, the J end by 8 bases, with 13 bases between. Here the CDR3 reads CASSEWGGEDSPLHF. The CDR3, as DNA: TGTGCCAGCAGTGAATGGGGCGGAGAGGATTCACCCCTCCACTTT.

This clonotype occurred many times. This rearrangement joins TRBV18 to TRBJ2-7; D ambiguous. Germline V CDR1 and CDR2: KGHSH, LQKENI. The CDR3 contains 11 residues. V lost 3 bases and J 9 bases, leaving 9 bases between the germline ends. CDR3 sequence reads: CASSPGLGQYF. The CDR3 DNA follows: TGTGCCAGCTCACCCGGTCTTGGGCAGTACTTC.

This clonotype has more than one count but fewer than ten. The V call is TRBV6-1, the J call TRBJ2-5; D not certain. The CDR3 extends over 10 amino acids. In germline, CDR1 is MNHNS, CDR2 SASEGT. V was shortened by 8 bases and J by 3 bases, with 4 bases between the two germline ends. CDR3 residues: CASQEETQYF. CDR3 in DNA: TGTGCCAGCCAAGAAGAGACCCAGTACTTC.

The chain is built from TRBV28 and TRBJ1-4; D uncertain. The ends were cut back, 7 bases at V and 2 bases at J, with 8 bases in the middle. This CDR3 comprises 13 residues. Per the germline V gene, CDR1 is MDHEN and CDR2 is SYDVKM. In DNA, the CDR3 is TGTGCCAGCACCTCCATTACTAATGAAAAACTGTTTTTT. Its translation is CASTSITNEKLFF.

The chain joins TRBV29-1 to TRBJ2-7; TRBD1 is a possible D gene (6 bases). The CDR3 loop spans 12 amino acids. Germline assignment: CDR1 SQVTM and CDR2 ANQGSEA. As DNA, the CDR3 is TGCAGTGTGGAATCACAGGGATACGAGCAGTACTTC. Translation: CSVESQGYEQYF.

This clonotype was seen ten or more times. The gene calls are TRBV28 and TRBJ2-7; no firm D call. Trimming took 3 bases from V and 0 from J, leaving 12 bases between them. The CDR3 sequence is 15 residues long. The germline gives CDR1 MDHEN, CDR2 SYDVKM. Here the CDR3 reads CASSFSTVSSYEQYF. CDR3 sequence (DNA): TGTGCCAGCAGTTTTTCTACAGTGTCCTCCTACGAGCAGTACTTC.

This clonotype has a count of ten or more. This chain uses TRBV13 with TRBJ2-1; the match to TRBD2 covers 9 bases. Trimming took 11 bases from V and 4 from J; bases not matched to a gene: 9. Per germline, CDR1 PRHDT and CDR2 FYEKMQ (reference sequence). The CDR3 contains 14 residues. CDR3 nucleotides: TGTGCCGGCGGTAGCGGGAGTGGTTACAATGAGCAGTTCTTC. It encodes CAGGSGSGYNEQFF.

A few counts support this clonotype. The rearrangement links TRBV30 to TRBJ2-2; the D is unclear. Trimming cost V 1 base and J 4 bases, with 4 bases left between them. The CDR3 totals 12 residues. Germline V lookup: CDR1 GTSNPN, CDR2 SVGIG (reference sequence). The chain's CDR3 is CAWSAATGELFF. In DNA form, the CDR3 reads TGTGCCTGGAGTGCGGCCACCGGGGAGCTGTTTTTT. Using reference TRBV30 and TRBJ2-2 for the parts outside the CDR3, the full variable domain is SQTIHQWPATLVQPVGSPLSLECTVEGTSNPNLYWYRQAAGRGLQLLFYSVGIGQISSEVPQNLSASRPQDRQFILSSKKLLLSDSGFYLCAWSAATGELFFGEGSRLTVL.

A few counts support this clonotype. The V call is TRBV19, the J call TRBJ2-7, with a tentative D call TRBD2 (6 bases). CDR1 and CDR2 (germline): LNHDA, SQIVND (reference sequence). V was trimmed by 7 bases and J by 5 bases, leaving 15 bases between them. The CDR3 length is 13 residues. Here the CDR3 reads CASKQRESNEQYF. In DNA, the CDR3 is TGTGCCAGTAAGCAACGGGAGTCCAACGAGCAGTACTTC. Full variable domain (outside the CDR3, taken from reference TRBV19 and TRBJ2-7): DGGITQSPKYLFRKEGQNVTLSCEQNLNHDAMYWYRQDPGQGLRLIYYSQIVNDFQKGDIAEGYSVSREKKESFPLTVTSAQKNPTAFYLCASKQRESNEQYFGPGTRLTVT.

J is TRBJ1-2 and V is TRBV5-5; the D is unclear. Germline loops: CDR1 SGHKS, CDR2 YYEKEE (reference sequence). This CDR3 region has 13 residues. The V and J ends lost 3 bases and 2 bases respectively, with 8 bases between them. The chain's CDR3 is CASSSQQNYGYTF. The CDR3 DNA follows: TGTGCCAGCAGCTCCCAGCAAAACTATGGCTACACCTTC.

The gene calls are TRBV19 and TRBJ2-1, with 9 positions matching TRBD2. The CDR3 contains 16 residues. After removal of 3 bases from V and 9 bases from J, the junction contained 12 bases not matched to a gene. Looked up from germline, CDR1 is LNHDA and CDR2 is SQIVND (reference sequence). The CDR3 loop is CASSIWVAGGPGEQFF. Written as DNA, the CDR3 is TGTGCCAGTAGTATTTGGGTTGCGGGAGGGCCAGGTGAGCAGTTCTTC.

This clonotype occurred a few times. This chain joins TRBV29-1 and TRBJ1-4; 9 nucleotides match TRBD1. Trimming at V came to 8 bases and at J to 5 bases, leaving 12 bases not matched to a gene. The CDR3 covers 15 residues. The germline V gene encodes CDR1 SQVTM and CDR2 ANQGSEA. The CDR3 loop reads CSLGDRVLKNEKLFF. The CDR3 nucleotides are TGCAGCCTCGGGGACAGGGTTTTGAAGAATGAAAAACTGTTTTTT.

This clonotype was counted at least ten times. The rearrangement uses TRBV28 and TRBJ1-6; TRBD1 is a possible D gene (6 bases). Germline V gene sequence: CDR1 MDHEN, CDR2 SYDVKM. The CDR3 runs 14 residues. V was trimmed by 10 bases and J by 7 bases, leaving 17 bases between them. The CDR3 DNA follows: TGTGCCATCACGAGGACAGATTCCAATTCACCCCTCCACTTT. This gives the protein CAITRTDSNSPLHF.

This clonotype occurred a few times. The chain joins TRBV11-2 to TRBJ2-6; D is perhaps TRBD1 (6 bases). CDR1 is SGHAT, CDR2 FQNNGV, per germline. The CDR3 runs 14 residues. With 5 bases removed from V and 8 bases from J, the gap between germline ends came to 13 bases. CDR3: CASSPGTLSNVLTF. CDR3 DNA: TGTGCCAGCAGCCCCGGGACATTGTCCAACGTCCTGACTTTC.

On this clonotype: With a much larger clone just one base away, this may be a read error. The chain combines TRBV24-1 with TRBJ2-2; D is perhaps TRBD1 or TRBD2 (5 bases each). The CDR3 extends over 14 amino acids. Germline assignment: CDR1 KGHDR and CDR2 SFDVKD. The CDR3 nucleotides read TGTGCCACCAGTCCGGACATTAACACCGGGGAGCTGTGTTTT. Protein sequence: CATSPDINTGELCF.

At least ten counts were recorded for this clonotype. The genes are TRBV6-1 and TRBJ2-1, with TRBD1 matching over 8 bases. CDR1 is MNHNS, CDR2 SASEGT, per germline. This CDR3 region has 15 residues. After removal of 5 bases from V and 4 bases from J, the junction contained 7 bases not matched to a gene. The CDR3 region is CASSYAQGAYNEQFF. Written as DNA, the CDR3 is TGTGCCAGCAGTTACGCGCAGGGGGCATACAATGAGCAGTTCTTC.

The sample holds one count of this clonotype. This likely comes from a read error, as the CDR3 has no conserved phenylalanine or tryptophan at its end. V usage is TRBV27 and J usage is TRBJ2-1; the match to TRBD2 covers 9 bases. This CDR3 is built from 15 residues. CDR1 and CDR2 (germline): MNHEY, SMNVEV (reference sequence). The V and J ends lost 3 bases and 3 bases, in that order; junction bases with no gene match: 3. For the CDR3, the DNA is TGTGCCAGCAGTTTTGGACTAGCGATCTACAATGAGCAGTTCTCC. Translating gives CASSFGLAIYNEQFS.

J is TRBJ2-1 and V is TRBV28; TRBD2 agrees at 13 bases. The CDR3 is 16 amino acids. V shed 4 bases, J shed 8 bases, and the junction held 8 bases outside the gene matches. The V gene's germline CDR1 is MDHEN and CDR2 SYDVKM. Written as DNA, the CDR3 is TGTGCCAGCAGTTCCCGGACTAGCGGGAGTTTCTATGAGCAGTTCTTC. Its protein is CASSSRTSGSFYEQFF. The variable domain in full, with the rest retrieved from reference TRBV28 and TRBJ2-1, is DVKVTQSSRYLVKRTGEKVFLECVQDMDHENMFWYRQDPGLGLRLIYFSYDVKMKEKGDIPEGYSVSREKKERFSLILESASTNQTSMYLCASSSRTSGSFYEQFFGPGTRLTVL.

This chain links TRBV4-3 with TRBJ2-1; D is ambiguous. Trimming removed 1 base from V and 8 bases from J, with 12 bases in between. The germline CDR1 and CDR2 sequences are LGHNA and YSLEER. The CDR3 extends over 14 amino acids. In DNA form, the CDR3 reads TGCGCCAGCAGCCAAGTATTAAATGTTGATGAGCAGTTCTTC. Translating it yields CASSQVLNVDEQFF.

This clonotype came up many times. V is TRBV6-2 or TRBV6-3 and J is TRBJ1-1; D call uncertain. Deletions cut 0 bases from V and 11 bases from J, with 13 bases between. Germline loops: CDR1 MNHEY, CDR2 SVGEGT. The CDR3 contains 13 residues. The CDR3 sequence: CASSYSGGIGAFF. The DNA for the CDR3 is TGTGCCAGCAGTTACTCGGGCGGCATCGGGGCTTTCTTT.

About this clonotype: A much larger clone differs from this one at a single base, so this may be a read error. The chain couples TRBV20-1 to TRBJ2-5; no clear D. The CDR3 runs 15 residues. Germline CDR1 DFQATT, CDR2 SNEGSKA (reference sequence). Trimming cost V 7 bases and J 6 bases, with 24 bases left between them. CDR3 protein: CSDISPIQLIQTQYF. In DNA, the CDR3 is TGCAGTGATATTAGTCCAATACAACTTATCCAGACCCAGTACTTC.